This T cell receptor (beta chain) emerged from a study of T-cell memory formation after mild COVID-19. Study-wide results and caveats: Memory cells collected pre-infection included some clones that later responded, suggesting cross-reactive memory joined. CD4+ clones that contracted lay mainly in CM and EM; CD8+ ones lay in EMRA.

TCRdb redid the calling of the 5' RACE reads with MiXCR, one entry per CDR3 protein. The sample shows fewer than 200,000 distinct CDR3 sequences, 10% to 15% of them seen only once. As regards this clonotype: Antigen unknown.

CDR3 length: 16 amino acids. The V and J ends lost 6 bases and 3 bases, in that order; junction bases with no gene match: 8. The TCR comes from a man aged 18 to 29 who had mild COVID-19 (a few samples of this study predate the infection). Cell type and time point are not known. Input material: PBMCs or a T cell subset sorted from them (not recorded which). V and J are TRBV12-3 or TRBV12-4 and TRBJ2-2, with 9 nucleotides matching TRBD1. In nucleotides, the CDR3 is TGTGCCAGCAGGCCGACAGGGGGTAGTTACACCGGGGAGCTGTTTTTT. Protein sequence: CASRPTGGSYTGELFF.